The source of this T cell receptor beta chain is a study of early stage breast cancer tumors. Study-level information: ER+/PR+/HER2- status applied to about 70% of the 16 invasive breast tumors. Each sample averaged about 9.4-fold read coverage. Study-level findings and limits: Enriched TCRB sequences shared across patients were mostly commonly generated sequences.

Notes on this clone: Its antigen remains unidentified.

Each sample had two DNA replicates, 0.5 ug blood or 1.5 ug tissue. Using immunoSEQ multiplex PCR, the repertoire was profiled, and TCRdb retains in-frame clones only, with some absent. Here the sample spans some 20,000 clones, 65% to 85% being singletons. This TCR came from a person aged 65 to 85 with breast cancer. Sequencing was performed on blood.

The CDR3 protein is CASSLGQSGVLTTGELFF. In DNA form, the CDR3 reads TGTGCCAGCTCACTGGGACAGTCAGGCGTCCTAACCACCGGGGAGCTGTTTTTT. The genes are TRBV18 and TRBJ2-2, with 7 positions matching TRBD1. The trim removed 4 bases at V and 4 bases at J, leaving 15 bases unmatched. Per germline, CDR1 KGHSH and CDR2 LQKENI. There are 18 residues in the CDR3.